This TCR beta chain was documented in a study of identical twins. The germline V gene encodes CDR1 PRHDT and CDR2 FYEKMQ (reference sequence). The CDR3 spans 16 residues. V lost 8 bases, J lost 5 bases, and 23 bases lay in between. This clonotype was seen just once. TCRdb fed the 5' RACE reads into MiXCR, producing one record per CDR3 protein. The sample yields roughly 200,000 distinct CDR3 sequences, 15% to 20% seen once. The sample was also linked to a second study, of T cells expressing NK-cell markers.

Sequencing was done on a sample of CD8+ T cells sorted from blood. The sequence came from a woman aged 18-29 years in good health. This chain connects TRBV13 to TRBJ2-3, with D maybe TRBD2 (8 bases). This CDR3 is CASAGGVGQSKDTQYF. For the CDR3, the DNA is TGTGCCAGCGCGGGGGGAGTGGGACAGTCAAAAGATACGCAGTATTTT.